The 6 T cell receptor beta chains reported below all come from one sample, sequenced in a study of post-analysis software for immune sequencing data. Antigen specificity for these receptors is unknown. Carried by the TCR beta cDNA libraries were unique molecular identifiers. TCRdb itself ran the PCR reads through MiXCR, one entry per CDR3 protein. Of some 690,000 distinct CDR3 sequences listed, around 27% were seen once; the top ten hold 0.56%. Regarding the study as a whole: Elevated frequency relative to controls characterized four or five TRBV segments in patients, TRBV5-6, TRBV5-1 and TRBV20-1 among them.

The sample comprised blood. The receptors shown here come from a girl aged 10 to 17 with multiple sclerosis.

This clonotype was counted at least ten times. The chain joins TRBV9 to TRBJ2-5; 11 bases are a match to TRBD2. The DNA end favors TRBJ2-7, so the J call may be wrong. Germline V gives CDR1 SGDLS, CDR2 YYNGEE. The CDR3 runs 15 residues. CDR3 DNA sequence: TGTGCCAGCAGCGTAACTAGCGGGAGTATCTCCGAGCAGTACTTC. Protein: CASSVTSGSISEQYF.

CDR3 in amino acids: CASSGQGAGETQYF. The CDR3 nucleotides read TGTGCCAGCTCGGGACAGGGGGCAGGGGAGACCCAGTACTTC. The chain has TRBV28 and TRBJ2-7, with 12 bases fitting TRBD1. The J call may be wrong; the DNA end is better matched by TRBJ2-5. The CDR3 has 14 amino acids. Germline-derived CDR1 and CDR2 are MDHEN and SYDVKM.

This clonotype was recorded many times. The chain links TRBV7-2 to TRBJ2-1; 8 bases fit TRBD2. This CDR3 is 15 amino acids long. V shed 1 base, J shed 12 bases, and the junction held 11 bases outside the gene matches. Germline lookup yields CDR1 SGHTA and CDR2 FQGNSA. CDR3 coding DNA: TGTGCCAGCAGCTTAGTGCGGGAGGACGGCTTGGGGCAGTTCTTC. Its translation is CASSLVREDGLGQFF.

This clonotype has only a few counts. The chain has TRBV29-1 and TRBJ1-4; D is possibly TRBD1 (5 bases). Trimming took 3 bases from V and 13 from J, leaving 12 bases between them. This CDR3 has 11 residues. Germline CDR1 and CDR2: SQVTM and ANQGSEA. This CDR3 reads CSVDQGLRLFF. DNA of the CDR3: TGCAGCGTTGATCAGGGACTACGACTGTTTTTT.

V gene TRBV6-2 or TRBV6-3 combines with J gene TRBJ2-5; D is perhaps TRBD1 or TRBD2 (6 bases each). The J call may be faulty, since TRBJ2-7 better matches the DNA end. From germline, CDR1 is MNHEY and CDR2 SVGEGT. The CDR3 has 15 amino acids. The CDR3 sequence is CASSRCGGGYFEQYF. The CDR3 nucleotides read TGTGCCAGCAGCCGATGTGGAGGGGGGTACTTCGAGCAGTACTTC.

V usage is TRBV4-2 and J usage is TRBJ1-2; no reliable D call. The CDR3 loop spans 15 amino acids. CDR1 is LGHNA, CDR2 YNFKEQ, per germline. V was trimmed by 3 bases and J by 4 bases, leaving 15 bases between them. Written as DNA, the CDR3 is TGTGCCAGCAGCCACTACCAAGATGATTCCTATGGCTACACCTTC. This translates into CASSHYQDDSYGYTF.